This T cell receptor (beta chain) was captured in a study of blood T cell repertoires in COVID-19. Study-level background: COVID-19 samples from acute and convalescent phases originated in the United States, Italy and Spain. From T cells, B-cell-depleted T cells, or PBMCs came the material, which was cDNA or gDNA.

CDR1 KGHSH and CDR2 LQKENI come from the germline V gene. The trim removed 0 bases at V and 10 bases at J, leaving 12 bases unmatched. CDR3 length: 16 residues. Original data processing: Reference gene primers were amplified, and this amplification served to estimate nucleated cell counts. Measured with immunoSEQ multiplex PCR; TCRdb has only the in-frame clones, and not every one. Clone size and V and J calls were adopted from that table, with D and trimming inferred from the DNA. The table lists fewer than 200,000 clones, roughly 70% of them singletons. The chain combines TRBV18 with TRBJ1-3; 7 bases are shared with TRBD1. The source is a woman of 80 years or more with acute or convalescent COVID-19. The sequenced sample was peripheral blood. The CDR3 coding sequence is TGTGCCAGCTCACCACCGGTTCAGGGGGAGACCAGAACCATATATTTT. Amino acids: CASSPPVQGETRTIYF.